The present TCR beta chain was sequenced within a study of blood T cells in healthy people across ages. The count of this clonotype is one. The CDR3 loop spans 9 amino acids. Germline loops: CDR1 DFQATT, CDR2 SNEGSKA (reference sequence). Trimming cost V 5 bases and J 9 bases, with 6 bases left between them. A second PCR, run for roughly 7 to 11 cycles, used a sample-barcoded 5' primer plus a J-beta primer mix. Researchers report that each sample yielded at least 2.5 million CDR3-containing paired-end reads. TCRdb ran MiXCR on the 5' RACE reads and lists one entry per CDR3 protein. The sample holds approximately 940,000 distinct CDR3 sequences, around 46% seen once. Researchers isolated at least 6 million PBMCs per sample. No fewer than 5.5 micrograms of total RNA were isolated from every sample.

Specimen: blood. The rearrangement joins TRBV20-1 to TRBJ2-3; possible D gene TRBD1, 6 bases. The sequence was obtained from a man aged 30-40 years in good health. CDR3 coding DNA: TGCAGTGCTGGGACAACGCAGTATTTT. Its protein is CSAGTTQYF.